What follows are 29 T cell receptor beta chains derived from one specimen sequenced in a study of blood T cell repertoires in COVID-19 (dated by TCRdb to the early 2020s). Libraries were made using the immunoSEQ multiplex PCR assay. Sourced from immuneACCESS, this table was stored by TCRdb with only in-frame sequences that have V and J called. A share of the clones is absent; for the studies checked, an unresolved V gene accounts for under half, and the remainder has no known explanation. The sample yields tens of thousands of clones; 85% to 95% were counted once. The ten largest clones represent approximately 3% of the sample. Sequencing was performed on peripheral blood. The receptor source for this set is a human donor in a cohort sampled during active COVID-19.

This clone was seen just once. The chain couples TRBV9 to TRBJ2-1; 10 positions agree with TRBD1. V was clipped by 0 bases and J by 8 bases; unmatched bases: 8. The CDR3 has 16 amino acids. Per the germline V gene, CDR1 is SGDLS and CDR2 is YYNGEE. This CDR3 reads CASSVGRGQGWDEQFF. The DNA for the CDR3 is TGTGCCAGCAGCGTAGGAAGGGGACAGGGGTGGGATGAGCAGTTCTTC.

The V and J genes are TRBV28 and TRBJ1-5; 9 nucleotides align to TRBD1. V was clipped by 3 bases and J by 7 bases; unmatched bases: 7. The CDR3 runs to 15 residues. Germline V CDR1 and CDR2: MDHEN, SYDVKM. CDR3 sequence: CASSLGQGNMQPQHF. CDR3 nucleotide sequence: TGTGCCAGCAGTTTGGGACAGGGAAACATGCAGCCCCAGCATTTT.

The CDR3 coding sequence is TGCGCCAGCAGCCAGGGACAGGGAGATAATTCACCCCTCCACTTT. This encodes CASSQGQGDNSPLHF. This sequence joins TRBV4-3 and TRBJ1-6; 9 bases align to TRBD1. The CDR3 loop spans 15 amino acids. Trimming cost V 3 bases and J 5 bases; bases outside gene matches: 2. Germline CDR1 and CDR2: LGHNA and YSLEER.

The chain couples TRBV11-2 to TRBJ2-5; TRBD2 matches at 11 bases. The V gene's germline CDR1 is SGHAT and CDR2 FQNNGV. Trimming at V came to 0 bases and at J to 3 bases, leaving 6 bases not matched to a gene. The length of the CDR3 is 17 residues. The CDR3: CASSLELAGVWEETQYF. CDR3 nucleotide sequence: TGTGCCAGCAGCTTAGAACTAGCGGGGGTTTGGGAAGAGACCCAGTACTTC.

The sample holds one count of this clone. The gene calls are TRBV2 and TRBJ1-6, with D tentatively TRBD1 (6 bases). Germline V gene data show CDR1 as SNHLY and CDR2 as FYNNEI. V lost 6 bases and J lost 13, with 19 bases in between. The CDR3 totals 14 residues. In nucleotides, the CDR3 is TGTGCCAGCAGAATCGGGACATCGCGGGCCCCCCTCCACTTT. It yields the protein CASRIGTSRAPLHF.

V is TRBV5-4 and J is TRBJ1-2; D possibly corresponds to TRBD1 (6 bases). The germline gives CDR1 SGHNT, CDR2 YYREEE (reference sequence). This CDR3 region has 14 residues. Trimming cost V 4 bases and J 4 bases, with 14 bases left between them. The CDR3 nucleotides are TGTGCCAGCAGCGGAGGGGGGGGTTCCTATGGCTACACCTTC. Translating gives CASSGGGGSYGYTF.

The chain couples TRBV3-1 (or the pseudogene TRBV3-2) to TRBJ1-2, with D possibly being TRBD1 (6 bases). CDR1 and CDR2 (germline): LGHDT, YNNKEL (reference sequence). This CDR3 comprises 15 residues. V lost 1 base and J 7 bases, leaving 16 bases between the germline ends. The CDR3 bases are TGTGCCAGCAGCCAAGTTTGGCGGGGGGCGAGTGGCTACACCTTC. Protein product: CASSQVWRGASGYTF.

CDR3 sequence: CAISEGPGAPDGNTIYF. DNA of the CDR3: TGTGCCATCAGTGAGGGCCCTGGGGCGCCTGATGGAAACACCATATATTTT. This chain joins TRBV10-3 and TRBJ1-3; possible D gene TRBD1, 5 bases. Germline V gene sequence: CDR1 ENHRY, CDR2 SYGVKD. The CDR3 sequence is 17 residues long. V was pared by 2 bases and J by 3 bases, with 17 bases between.

The genes are TRBV7-9 and TRBJ1-2, with D possibly TRBD1 on 6 matching bases. The germline V and J ends were trimmed by 4 bases and 4 bases, with 13 bases remaining between them. Looked up from germline, CDR1 is SEHNR and CDR2 is FQNEAQ (reference sequence). This CDR3 is built from 14 residues. The CDR3 loop is CASSSDTGIYGYTF. DNA of the CDR3: TGTGCCAGCAGCTCAGATACAGGGATCTATGGCTACACCTTC.

The chain links TRBV3-1 (or the pseudogene TRBV3-2) to TRBJ2-1; D perhaps matches TRBD1 (6 bases). Looked up from germline, CDR1 is LGHDT and CDR2 is YNNKEL (reference sequence). Trimming removed 3 bases from V and 6 bases from J, with 12 bases in between. The CDR3 is 14 amino acids. CDR3 protein: CASSQDSSTNEQFF. For the CDR3, the DNA is TGTGCCAGCAGCCAGGACAGTTCTACCAATGAGCAGTTCTTC.

Only one count was recorded for this clone. This chain uses TRBV11-1 with TRBJ2-5; unclear D gene. CDR1 and CDR2 from the germline V gene are SGHAT and FQDESV (reference sequence). V gave up 5 bases and J gave up 5 bases, with 12 bases separating them. CDR3 length: 13 residues. The CDR3 protein is CASSPERIETQYF. The CDR3 DNA sequence: TGTGCCAGCAGCCCGGAGAGGATCGAGACCCAGTACTTC.

For this clone: At one boundary the junction diverges from the germline segment, which might be a read error. This chain links TRBV19 with TRBJ2-1; D unclear. This CDR3 comprises 11 residues. Germline-derived CDR1 and CDR2 are LNHDA and SQIVND (reference sequence). The CDR3 is CASSVYHEQFF. CDR3 nucleotide sequence: TGTGCCAGTAGTGTCTACCATGAGCAGTTCTTC.

The J gene is TRBJ1-5, the V gene TRBV9; D call uncertain. The CDR3 extends over 15 amino acids. The V end was cut by 0 bases, the J end by 0 bases, with 7 bases between. Germline V gives CDR1 SGDLS, CDR2 YYNGEE. As DNA, the CDR3 is TGTGCCAGCAGCGTAGGGGCGTATAGCAATCAGCCCCAGCATTTT. It is translated as CASSVGAYSNQPQHF.

The rearrangement joins TRBV18 to TRBJ1-1; D perhaps matches TRBD1 (6 bases). Germline lookup yields CDR1 KGHSH and CDR2 LQKENI. The CDR3 has 17 residues. The V and J ends lost 2 bases and 6 bases respectively, with 22 bases between them. In DNA form, the CDR3 reads TGTGCCAGCTCACCAATGGGGGCAATCGCCCCATCGCCTGAAGCTTTCTTT. Translation: CASSPMGAIAPSPEAFF. The full variable domain, rest sourced from reference TRBV18 and TRBJ1-1, is NAGVMQNPRHLVRRRGQEARLRCSPMKGHSHVYWYRQLPEEGLKFMVYLQKENIIDESGMPKERFSAEFPKEGPSILRIQQVVRGDSAAYFCASSPMGAIAPSPEAFFGQGTRLTVV.

V gene TRBV28 combines with J gene TRBJ1-5; D possibly corresponds to TRBD1 (6 bases). The CDR3 consists of 16 residues. Per germline, CDR1 MDHEN and CDR2 SYDVKM. Trimming pared 5 bases from V and 0 bases from J, leaving 14 bases between. The CDR3 DNA is TGTGCCAGCAGTCGACGACAGGTGGATAGCAATCAGCCCCAGCATTTT. Its translation: CASSRRQVDSNQPQHF.

The chain joins TRBV6-5 to TRBJ2-1; D ambiguous. The CDR3 totals 15 residues. In germline, CDR1 is MNHEY, CDR2 SVGAGI. V was pared by 8 bases and J by 0 bases, with 14 bases between. For the CDR3, the DNA is TGTGCCAGCCAAACCCAGGTTAGCTCCTACAATGAGCAGTTCTTC. It translates to CASQTQVSSYNEQFF.

This clone has a handful of counts. The chain employs TRBV7-9 and TRBJ2-5, with 9 positions matching TRBD1. Germline V gives CDR1 SEHNR, CDR2 FQNEAQ (reference sequence). Germline trimming cut 2 bases from V and 4 bases from J; bases unmatched to any gene: 5. The CDR3 contains 15 residues. This CDR3 is CASSLFGQGRETQYF. The CDR3 bases are TGTGCCAGCAGCTTATTTGGACAGGGGAGAGAGACCCAGTACTTC.

The chain has TRBV5-6 and TRBJ2-1, with a possible D match to TRBD2 (6 bases). The CDR3 totals 17 residues. Trimming shortened V by 2 bases and J by 6 bases, and 21 bases separated the two germline ends. The V gene's germline CDR1 is SGHDT and CDR2 YYEEEE. CDR3 amino acids: CASSFPLGGWDGNEQFF. As DNA, the CDR3 is TGTGCCAGCAGCTTCCCATTGGGGGGTTGGGACGGCAATGAGCAGTTCTTC.

The chain combines TRBV19 with TRBJ1-5, with 8 bases lining up with TRBD1. Per germline, CDR1 LNHDA and CDR2 SQIVND (reference sequence). This CDR3 spans 13 amino acids. The ends lost 6 bases at V and 2 bases at J; junction bases unmatched: 0. CDR3 loop: CASRGQGNQPQHF. The CDR3 DNA sequence: TGTGCCAGTAGGGGACAGGGCAATCAGCCCCAGCATTTT.

This clone was picked up one time. The chain uses TRBV18 and TRBJ1-4; 9 bases fit TRBD1. Germline V CDR1 and CDR2: KGHSH, LQKENI. V shed 4 bases and J 8 bases; nucleotides not matched to a gene: 5. This CDR3 comprises 14 residues. As DNA, the CDR3 is TGTGCCAGCTCACGGGACAGGGACAACGAAAAACTGTTTTTT. It encodes CASSRDRDNEKLFF.

The rearrangement joins TRBV7-2 to TRBJ2-5; TRBD1 agrees at 8 bases. The CDR3 sequence is 14 residues long. Germline lookup yields CDR1 SGHTA and CDR2 FQGNSA. V trimming: 4 bases; J trimming: 7 bases; junction bases outside the gene matches: 8. CDR3 DNA: TGTGCCAGCAGCTCGGACAGGGACCTTTGGACCCAGTACTTC. Translation gives CASSSDRDLWTQYF.

The chain couples TRBV11-2 to TRBJ2-2, with a tentative D call TRBD1 (6 bases). The CDR3 is 15 amino acids. In germline, CDR1 is SGHAT, CDR2 FQNNGV. The V end lost 2 bases, the J end lost 6 bases, and 13 bases lay between the germline ends. The CDR3 reads CASSLITEGAGELFF. The CDR3 DNA reads TGTGCCAGCAGCTTAATTACTGAGGGGGCCGGGGAGCTGTTTTTT.

This sequence joins TRBV4-1 and TRBJ2-4, with TRBD1 matching 8 bases. J gave up 5 bases and V 4 bases, and 13 bases lay outside the gene matches. CDR1 and CDR2 from the germline V gene are MGHRA and YSYEKL. The CDR3 consists of 17 residues. The CDR3 sequence: CASSPIGTGPGENIQYF. The CDR3 DNA is TGCGCCAGCAGCCCCATCGGGACAGGTCCGGGCGAAAACATTCAGTACTTC.

The rearrangement joins TRBV28 to TRBJ1-1; D gene uncertain. The CDR3 consists of 13 residues. V gave up 6 bases and J gave up 0 bases, with 8 bases separating them. Germline CDR1 MDHEN, CDR2 SYDVKM. CDR3 in DNA: TGTGCCAGCAGCTCCCCGGTGAACACTGAAGCTTTCTTT. Amino acid sequence: CASSSPVNTEAFF.

The chain has TRBV20-1 and TRBJ1-1; D gene unclear. Trimming removed 8 bases from V and 8 bases from J, with 9 bases in between. Per germline, CDR1 DFQATT and CDR2 SNEGSKA (reference sequence). The length of the CDR3 is 9 residues. CDR3 region: CSPSVEAFF. In DNA, the CDR3 is TGCAGTCCGTCCGTCGAAGCTTTCTTT.

The genes are TRBV28 and TRBJ2-6; D call uncertain. The CDR3 contains 16 residues. The V gene's germline CDR1 is MDHEN and CDR2 SYDVKM. V was clipped by 8 bases and J by 0 bases, with 14 bases between them. CDR3 in amino acids: CASSPYQVSGANVLTF. DNA of the CDR3: TGTGCCAGCTCCCCTTATCAGGTCTCTGGGGCCAACGTCCTGACTTTC.

The rearrangement links TRBV6-4 to TRBJ2-3, with a possible D match to TRBD1 (6 bases). This CDR3 region has 15 residues. The ends were cut back, 6 bases at V and 6 bases at J, with 19 bases in the middle. CDR1 is MRHNA and CDR2 is SNTAGT in the germline V gene. The CDR3 sequence is CASSQQGTSIDTQYF. The CDR3, as DNA: TGTGCCAGCAGCCAACAGGGAACCTCGATTGATACGCAGTATTTT.

The chain uses TRBV5-1 and TRBJ2-7, with 9 bases aligning to TRBD1. Germline V gives CDR1 SGHRS, CDR2 YFSETQ. Trimming at V came to 4 bases and at J to 3 bases, leaving 8 bases not matched to a gene. The CDR3 loop spans 15 amino acids. CDR3 residues: CASSVALDRGYEQYF. CDR3 sequence (DNA): TGCGCCAGCAGCGTAGCGTTGGACAGGGGCTACGAGCAGTACTTC.

This clone was detected once. The chain carries TRBV19 and TRBJ1-2; TRBD1 matches at 8 bases. Per germline, CDR1 LNHDA and CDR2 SQIVND (reference sequence). The CDR3 is 16 residues long. The trim removed 8 bases at V and 5 bases at J, leaving 16 bases unmatched. The CDR3 sequence is CASSWGRGRSLYGYTF. CDR3 sequence (DNA): TGTGCCAGTTCCTGGGGCAGGGGGCGCTCCTTATATGGCTACACCTTC.